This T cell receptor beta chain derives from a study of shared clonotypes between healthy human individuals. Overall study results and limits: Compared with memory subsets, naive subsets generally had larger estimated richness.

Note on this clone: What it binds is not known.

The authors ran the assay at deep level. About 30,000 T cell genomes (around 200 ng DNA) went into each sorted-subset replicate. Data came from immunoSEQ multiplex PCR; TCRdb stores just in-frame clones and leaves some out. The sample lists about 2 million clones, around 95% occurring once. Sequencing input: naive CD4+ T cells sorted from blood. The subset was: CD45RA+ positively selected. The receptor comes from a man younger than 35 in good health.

This CDR3 reads CASSLGLVYYEQYF. The CDR3 nucleotides are TGTGCCAGCAGCTTGGGGCTGGTCTACTACGAGCAGTACTTC. The chain combines TRBV5-5 with TRBJ2-7; D gene ambiguous. The germline V gene encodes CDR1 SGHKS and CDR2 YYEKEE (reference sequence). The CDR3 loop spans 14 amino acids. Trimming stripped 0 bases from V and 3 bases from J, with 10 bases between.